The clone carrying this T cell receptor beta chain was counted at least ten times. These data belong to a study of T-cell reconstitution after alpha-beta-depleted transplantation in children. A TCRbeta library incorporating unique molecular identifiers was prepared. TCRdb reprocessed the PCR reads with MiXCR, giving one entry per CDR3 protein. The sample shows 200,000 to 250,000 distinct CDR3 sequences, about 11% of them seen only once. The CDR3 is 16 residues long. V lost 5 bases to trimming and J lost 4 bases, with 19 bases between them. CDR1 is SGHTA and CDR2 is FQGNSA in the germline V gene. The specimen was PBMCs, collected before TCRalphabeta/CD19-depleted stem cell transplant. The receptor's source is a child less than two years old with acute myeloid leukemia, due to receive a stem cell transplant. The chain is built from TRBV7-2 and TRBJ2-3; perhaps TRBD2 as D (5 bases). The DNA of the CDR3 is TGTGCCAGCAGCATACTTGGTGGGAGTGAATCAGATACGCAGTATTTT. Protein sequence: CASSILGGSESDTQYF.